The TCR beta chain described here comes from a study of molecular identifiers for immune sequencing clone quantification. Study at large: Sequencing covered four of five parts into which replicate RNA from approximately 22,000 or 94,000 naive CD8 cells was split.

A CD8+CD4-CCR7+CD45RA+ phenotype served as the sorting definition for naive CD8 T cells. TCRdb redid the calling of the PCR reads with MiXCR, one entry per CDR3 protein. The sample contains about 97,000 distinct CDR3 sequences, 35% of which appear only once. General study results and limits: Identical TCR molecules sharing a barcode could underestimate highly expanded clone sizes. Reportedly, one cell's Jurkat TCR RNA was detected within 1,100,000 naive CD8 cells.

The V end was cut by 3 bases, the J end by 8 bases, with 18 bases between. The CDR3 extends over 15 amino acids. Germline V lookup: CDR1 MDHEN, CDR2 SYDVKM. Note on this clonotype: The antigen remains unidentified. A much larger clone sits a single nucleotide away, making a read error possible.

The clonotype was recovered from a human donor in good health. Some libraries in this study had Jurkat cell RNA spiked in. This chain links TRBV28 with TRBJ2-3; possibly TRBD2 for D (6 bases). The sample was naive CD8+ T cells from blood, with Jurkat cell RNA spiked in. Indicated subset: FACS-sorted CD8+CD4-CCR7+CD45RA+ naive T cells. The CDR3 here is CASSFRLIKEGTQYF. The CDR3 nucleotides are TGTGCCAGCAGTTTCCGGCTGATTAAGGAGGGTACGCAGTATTTT. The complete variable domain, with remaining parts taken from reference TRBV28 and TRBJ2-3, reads DVKVTQSSRYLVKRTGEKVFLECVQDMDHENMFWYRQDPGLGLRLIYFSYDVKMKEKGDIPEGYSVSREKKERFSLILESASTNQTSMYLCASSFRLIKEGTQYFGPGTRLTVL.